These 9 T cell receptor beta chains were sequenced from one sample in a study of T cell repertoires in cytomegalovirus infection. TCRdb called the reads again in MiXCR, with one record for every CDR3 protein. The repertoire holds fewer than 200,000 distinct CDR3 sequences, with about a tenth as singletons. Sequences were obtained from PBMCs. The receptors stem from a human donor in good health (CMV status not recorded). Some clones in this sample may be carry-over from other donors' samples.

The sample holds many counts of this clonotype. The gene calls are TRBV7-2 and TRBJ2-3; maybe TRBD1 (6 bases). The ends were cut back, 3 bases at V and 2 bases at J, with 9 bases in the middle. The CDR3 has 14 amino acids. Germline CDR1 and CDR2: SGHTA and FQGNSA. In DNA form, the CDR3 reads TGTGCCAGCAGCTTGGGACACAACACAGATACGCAGTATTTT. Translation gives CASSLGHNTDTQYF.

This clonotype was picked up many times. The chain has TRBV7-9 and TRBJ2-7, with TRBD2 matching 9 bases. The germline CDR1 and CDR2 sequences are SEHNR and FQNEAQ (reference sequence). The CDR3 runs 15 residues. J gave up 5 bases and V 5 bases, and 10 bases lay outside the gene matches. The CDR3 sequence is CASSHSGLAPHEQYF. In DNA form, the CDR3 reads TGTGCCAGCAGCCACTCGGGACTAGCTCCCCACGAGCAGTACTTC.

This clonotype was detected many times. V gene TRBV10-3 combines with J gene TRBJ2-1; D remains ambiguous. The CDR3 is 12 amino acids. Germline V lookup: CDR1 ENHRY, CDR2 SYGVKD. With 11 bases removed from V and 5 bases from J, the gap between germline ends came to 13 bases. CDR3 region: CAARVSNNEQFF. The CDR3 DNA is TGTGCCGCACGGGTTTCGAACAATGAGCAGTTCTTC.

J is TRBJ2-7 and V is TRBV12-3 or TRBV12-4; no clear D. V was clipped by 2 bases and J by 5 bases, with 13 bases between them. CDR3 length equals 14 residues. CDR3 protein: CASSLTAALDEQYF. The CDR3 region has the DNA TGTGCCAGCAGTTTAACTGCGGCTCTCGACGAGCAGTACTTC.

This clonotype was counted at least ten times. The CDR3 DNA follows: TGTGCCAGCAGTTACGGGGGGCAGATCACTGAAGCTTTCTTT. Its protein product is CASSYGGQITEAFF. The chain uses TRBV6-2 or TRBV6-3 and TRBJ1-1; D is possibly TRBD1 (6 bases). Germline CDR1 MNHEY, CDR2 SVGEGT. Trimming shortened V by 2 bases and J by 4 bases, and 11 bases separated the two germline ends. The CDR3 runs to 14 residues.

Many counts were recorded for this clonotype. This chain joins TRBV28 and TRBJ1-4; TRBD1 matches at 7 bases. The germline gives CDR1 MDHEN, CDR2 SYDVKM. J was trimmed by 8 bases and V by 3 bases; bases with no gene match: 12. This CDR3 region has 16 residues. CDR3 coding DNA: TGTGCCAGCAGTTTTACGAGGGGGCGTTTTGGCGAAAAACTGTTTTTT. Translating it yields CASSFTRGRFGEKLFF.

This clonotype was observed a handful of times. This chain connects TRBV19 to TRBJ2-3, with D possibly being TRBD2 (5 bases). V dropped 8 bases and J dropped 4 bases, with 13 bases sitting between them. CDR1 and CDR2 (germline): LNHDA, SQIVND (reference sequence). The CDR3 has 13 amino acids. The CDR3 sequence: CASGGGGADTQYF. The CDR3 DNA sequence: TGTGCCAGTGGAGGAGGAGGTGCAGATACGCAGTATTTT.

The table lists this clonotype with many counts. Here the CDR3 reads CASSVRDREAYEQYF. The CDR3, as DNA: TGTGCCAGCAGCGTCCGGGACAGGGAAGCCTACGAGCAGTACTTC. This chain links TRBV7-2 with TRBJ2-7; 9 bases agree with TRBD1. Germline V gene sequence: CDR1 SGHTA, CDR2 FQGNSA. The CDR3 contains 15 residues. V shed 5 bases and J 2 bases; nucleotides not matched to a gene: 7. The entire variable domain, with the rest obtained from reference TRBV7-2 and TRBJ2-7, is as follows: GAGVSQSPSNKVTEKGKDVELRCDPISGHTALYWYRQSLGQGLEFLIYFQGNSAPDKSGLPSDRFSAERTGGSVSTLTIQRTQQEDSAVYLCASSVRDREAYEQYFGPGTRLTVT.

The genes are TRBV20-1 and TRBJ2-3; D is possibly TRBD1 (6 bases). This CDR3 spans 12 amino acids. Germline V gene lookup returns CDR1 DFQATT and CDR2 SNEGSKA (reference sequence). V lost 2 bases and J lost 6, with 9 bases in between. CDR3 DNA sequence: TGCAGTGCTAGATTCCAGGGGGATACGCAGTATTTT. Translated: CSARFQGDTQYF.